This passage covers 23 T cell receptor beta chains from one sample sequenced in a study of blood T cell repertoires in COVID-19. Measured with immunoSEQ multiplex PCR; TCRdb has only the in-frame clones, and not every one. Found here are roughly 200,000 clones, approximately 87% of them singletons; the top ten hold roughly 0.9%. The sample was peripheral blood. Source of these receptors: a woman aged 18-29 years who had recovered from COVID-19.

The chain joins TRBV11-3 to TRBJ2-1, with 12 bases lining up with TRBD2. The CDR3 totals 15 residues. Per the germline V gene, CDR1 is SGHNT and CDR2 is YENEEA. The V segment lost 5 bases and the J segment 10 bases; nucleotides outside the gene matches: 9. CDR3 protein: CASSQGLAGNREQFF. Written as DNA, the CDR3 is TGTGCCAGCAGCCAGGGACTAGCGGGCAACCGGGAGCAGTTCTTC.

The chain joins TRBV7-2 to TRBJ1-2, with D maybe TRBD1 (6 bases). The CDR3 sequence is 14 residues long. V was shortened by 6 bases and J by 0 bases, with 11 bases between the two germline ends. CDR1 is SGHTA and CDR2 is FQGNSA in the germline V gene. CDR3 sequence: CASRPGTSNYGYTF. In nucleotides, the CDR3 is TGTGCCAGCAGACCCGGGACATCTAACTATGGCTACACCTTC. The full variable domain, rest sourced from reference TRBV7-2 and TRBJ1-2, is GAGVSQSPSNKVTEKGKDVELRCDPISGHTALYWYRQSLGQGLEFLIYFQGNSAPDKSGLPSDRFSAERTGGSVSTLTIQRTQQEDSAVYLCASRPGTSNYGYTFGSGTRLTVV.

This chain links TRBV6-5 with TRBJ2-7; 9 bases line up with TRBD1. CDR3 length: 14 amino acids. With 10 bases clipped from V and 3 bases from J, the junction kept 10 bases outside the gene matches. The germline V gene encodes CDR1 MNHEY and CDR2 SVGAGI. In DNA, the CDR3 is TGTGCCACCGGGGAGAGGACAGGGGTCTACGAGCAGTACTTC. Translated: CATGERTGVYEQYF.

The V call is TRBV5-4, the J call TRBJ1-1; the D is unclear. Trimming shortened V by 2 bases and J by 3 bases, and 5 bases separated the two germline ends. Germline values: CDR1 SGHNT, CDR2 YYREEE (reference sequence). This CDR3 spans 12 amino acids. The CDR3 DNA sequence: TGTGCCAGCAGCTTTCAGGACACTGAAGCTTTCTTT. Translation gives CASSFQDTEAFF.

DNA of the CDR3: TGTGCCACCCAGGCACTAGACCAAGAGACCCAGTACTTC. It is translated as CATQALDQETQYF. This chain joins TRBV19 and TRBJ2-5, with D maybe TRBD2 (5 bases). Germline V gene lookup returns CDR1 LNHDA and CDR2 SQIVND (reference sequence). The CDR3 has 13 amino acids. V lost 10 bases, J lost 0 bases, and 12 bases lay in between.

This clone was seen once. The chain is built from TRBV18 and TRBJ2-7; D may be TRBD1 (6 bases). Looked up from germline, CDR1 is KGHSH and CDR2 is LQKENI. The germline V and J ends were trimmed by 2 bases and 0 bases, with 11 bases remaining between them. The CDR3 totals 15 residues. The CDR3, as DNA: TGTGCCAGCTCACCATCCCGGACAGACTCCTACGAGCAGTACTTC. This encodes CASSPSRTDSYEQYF.

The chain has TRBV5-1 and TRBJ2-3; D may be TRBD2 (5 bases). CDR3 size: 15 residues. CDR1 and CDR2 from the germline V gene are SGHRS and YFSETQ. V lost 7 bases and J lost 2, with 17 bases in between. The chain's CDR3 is CASGRDGRITDTQYF. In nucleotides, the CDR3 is TGCGCCAGCGGGAGAGACGGAAGAATCACAGATACGCAGTATTTT. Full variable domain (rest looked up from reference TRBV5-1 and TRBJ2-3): KAGVTQTPRYLIKTRGQQVTLSCSPISGHRSVSWYQQTPGQGLQFLFEYFSETQRNKGNFPGRFSGRQFSNSRSEMNVSTLELGDSALYLCASGRDGRITDTQYFGPGTRLTVL.

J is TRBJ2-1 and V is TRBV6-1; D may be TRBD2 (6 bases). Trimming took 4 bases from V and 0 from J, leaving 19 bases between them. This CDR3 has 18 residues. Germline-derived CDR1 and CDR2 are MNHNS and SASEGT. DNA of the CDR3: TGTGCCAGCAGTGCCCGCTATAGCGGACTGAGCTCCTACAATGAGCAGTTCTTC. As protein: CASSARYSGLSSYNEQFF.

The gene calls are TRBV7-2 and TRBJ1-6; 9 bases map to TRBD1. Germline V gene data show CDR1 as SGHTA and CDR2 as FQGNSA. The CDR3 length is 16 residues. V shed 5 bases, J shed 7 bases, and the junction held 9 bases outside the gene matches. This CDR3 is CASSLYRGPKNSPLHF. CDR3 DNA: TGTGCCAGCAGCCTTTACAGGGGGCCAAAGAATTCACCCCTCCACTTT.

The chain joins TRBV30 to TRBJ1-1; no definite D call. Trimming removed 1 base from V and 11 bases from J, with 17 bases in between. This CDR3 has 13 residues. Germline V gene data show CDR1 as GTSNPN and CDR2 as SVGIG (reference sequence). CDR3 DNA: TGTGCCTGGAGTGAAGGCGGGGTCTTTCAGGCTTTCTTT. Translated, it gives CAWSEGGVFQAFF.

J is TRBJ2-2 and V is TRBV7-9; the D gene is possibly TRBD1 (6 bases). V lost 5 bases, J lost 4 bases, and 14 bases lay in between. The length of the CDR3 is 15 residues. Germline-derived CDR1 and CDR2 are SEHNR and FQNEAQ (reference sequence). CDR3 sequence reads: CASSGRQDSTGELFF. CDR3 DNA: TGTGCCAGCAGCGGGAGACAGGATAGCACCGGGGAGCTGTTTTTT.

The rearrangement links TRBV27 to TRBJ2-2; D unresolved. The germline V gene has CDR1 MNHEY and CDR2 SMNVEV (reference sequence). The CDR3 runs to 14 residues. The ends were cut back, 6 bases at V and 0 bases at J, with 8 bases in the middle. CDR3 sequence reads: CASRPQTNTGELFF. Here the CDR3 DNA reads TGTGCCAGCAGACCACAAACGAACACCGGGGAGCTGTTTTTT.

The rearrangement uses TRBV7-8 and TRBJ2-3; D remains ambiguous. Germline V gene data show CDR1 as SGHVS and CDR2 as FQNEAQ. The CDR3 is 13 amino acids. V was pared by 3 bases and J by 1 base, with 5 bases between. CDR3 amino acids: CASSFRGTDTQYF. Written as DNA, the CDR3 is TGTGCCAGCAGCTTCCGGGGCACAGATACGCAGTATTTT.

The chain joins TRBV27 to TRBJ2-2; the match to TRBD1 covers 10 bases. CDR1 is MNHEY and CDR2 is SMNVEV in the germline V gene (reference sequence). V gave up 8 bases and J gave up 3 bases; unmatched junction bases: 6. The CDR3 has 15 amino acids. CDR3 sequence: CASAGTGVYTGELFF. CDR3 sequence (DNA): TGTGCCAGCGCCGGGACAGGGGTATACACCGGGGAGCTGTTTTTT.

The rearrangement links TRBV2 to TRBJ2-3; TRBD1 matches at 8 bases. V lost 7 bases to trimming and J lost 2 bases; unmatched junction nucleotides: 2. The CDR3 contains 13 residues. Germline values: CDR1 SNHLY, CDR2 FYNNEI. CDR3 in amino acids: CASTGQDTDTQYF. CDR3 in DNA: TGTGCCAGCACGGGACAGGACACAGATACGCAGTATTTT.

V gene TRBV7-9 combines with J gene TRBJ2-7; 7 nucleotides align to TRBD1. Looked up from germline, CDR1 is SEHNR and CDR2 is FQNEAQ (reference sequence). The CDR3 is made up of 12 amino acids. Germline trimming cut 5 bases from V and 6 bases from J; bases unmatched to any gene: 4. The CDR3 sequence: CASSLSGGEQYF. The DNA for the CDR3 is TGTGCCAGCAGCCTTTCAGGGGGCGAGCAGTACTTC.

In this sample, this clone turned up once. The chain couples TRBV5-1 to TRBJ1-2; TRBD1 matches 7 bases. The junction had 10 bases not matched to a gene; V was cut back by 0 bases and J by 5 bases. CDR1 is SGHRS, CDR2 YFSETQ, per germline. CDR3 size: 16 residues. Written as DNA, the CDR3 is TGCGCCAGCAGCTTGGATGGGAAACAGGGGCGATATGGCTACACCTTC. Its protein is CASSLDGKQGRYGYTF.

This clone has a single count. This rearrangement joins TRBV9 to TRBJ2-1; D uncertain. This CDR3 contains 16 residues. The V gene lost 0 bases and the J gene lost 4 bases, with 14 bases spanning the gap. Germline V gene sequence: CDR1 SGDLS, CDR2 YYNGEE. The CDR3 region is CASSVVVTSLYNEQFF. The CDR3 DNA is TGTGCCAGCAGCGTAGTCGTGACTTCGCTTTACAATGAGCAGTTCTTC.

CDR3 in amino acids: CASSGQLADSYNEQFF. The CDR3 DNA reads as TGTGCCAGCAGCGGCCAGCTAGCGGATTCCTACAATGAGCAGTTCTTC. V gene TRBV9 combines with J gene TRBJ2-1, with TRBD2 identical over 7 bases. V was pared by 3 bases and J by 1 base, with 7 bases of the junction left unmatched. This CDR3 spans 16 amino acids. Germline assignment: CDR1 SGDLS and CDR2 YYNGEE.

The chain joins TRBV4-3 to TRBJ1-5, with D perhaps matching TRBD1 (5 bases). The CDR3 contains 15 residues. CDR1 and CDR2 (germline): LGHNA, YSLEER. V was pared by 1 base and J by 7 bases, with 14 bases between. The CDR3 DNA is TGCGCCAGCAGCCAAGTGGGCAGGGTGGAGCAGCCCCAGCATTTT. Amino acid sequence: CASSQVGRVEQPQHF.

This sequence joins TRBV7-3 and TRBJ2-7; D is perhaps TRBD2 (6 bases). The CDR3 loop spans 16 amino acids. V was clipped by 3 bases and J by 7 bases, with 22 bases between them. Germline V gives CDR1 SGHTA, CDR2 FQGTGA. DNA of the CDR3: TGTGCCAGCAGCTTCTCGTCGCGGGACCCAAGGAGGGAGCAGTACTTC. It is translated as CASSFSSRDPRREQYF.

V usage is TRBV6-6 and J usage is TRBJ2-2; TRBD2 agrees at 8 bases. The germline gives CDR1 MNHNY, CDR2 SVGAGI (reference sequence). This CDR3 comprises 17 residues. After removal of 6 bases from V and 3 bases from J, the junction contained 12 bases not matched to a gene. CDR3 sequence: CASSRSPREAYTGELFF. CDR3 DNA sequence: TGTGCCAGCAGCCGATCGCCGCGGGAGGCCTACACCGGGGAGCTGTTTTTT.

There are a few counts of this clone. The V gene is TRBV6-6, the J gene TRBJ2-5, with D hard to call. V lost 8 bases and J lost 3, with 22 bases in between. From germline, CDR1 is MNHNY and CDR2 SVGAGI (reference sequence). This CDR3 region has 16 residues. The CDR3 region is CASSLLPSQREETQYF. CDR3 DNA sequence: TGTGCCAGCTCACTACTTCCCTCGCAAAGAGAAGAGACCCAGTACTTC.